Listed here are 21 T cell receptor beta chains from one sample, sequenced in a study of blood T cell repertoires in COVID-19. Profiled with immunoSEQ multiplex PCR; TCRdb holds only in-frame clones, not every one. The profile shows about 260,000 clones, around 90% of them singletons. Sequenced input: peripheral blood. The receptors come from a human donor in a cohort sampled during active COVID-19.

The gene calls are TRBV29-1 and TRBJ1-2; 9 bases align to TRBD1. J was trimmed by 4 bases and V by 4 bases; bases with no gene match: 13. Germline CDR1 is SQVTM and CDR2 is ANQGSEA. This CDR3 region has 16 residues. The DNA for the CDR3 is TGCAGCGTTGGGCCCGGGACAGGGTCGGAAGGCTATGGCTACACCTTC. Encoded protein: CSVGPGTGSEGYGYTF.

This clone was recorded once. The gene calls are TRBV3-1 (or the pseudogene TRBV3-2) and TRBJ1-2; no clear D gene. Per germline, CDR1 LGHDT and CDR2 YNNKEL (reference sequence). The CDR3 totals 15 residues. Trimming cost V 0 bases and J 4 bases, with 12 bases left between them. The CDR3 reads CASSQDLSGIYGYTF. CDR3 nucleotide sequence: TGTGCCAGCAGCCAAGATTTATCGGGGATCTATGGCTACACCTTC.

The rearrangement joins TRBV2 to TRBJ2-3; possible D gene TRBD1, 7 bases. Germline CDR1 is SNHLY and CDR2 is FYNNEI. The CDR3 extends over 12 amino acids. Trimming took off 8 bases at V and 5 bases at J, with 11 bases between the two ends. The CDR3 coding sequence is TGTGCCAGCCAGGGGGGAGGAGATACGCAGTATTTT. The encoded protein is CASQGGGDTQYF.

This rearrangement joins TRBV28 to TRBJ2-5; 11 nucleotides line up with TRBD1. CDR3 length: 15 amino acids. The trim removed 4 bases at V and 5 bases at J, leaving 6 bases unmatched. Germline loops: CDR1 MDHEN, CDR2 SYDVKM. The CDR3 bases are TGTGCCAGCAGTTCCCGGACAGGGGGCAGGGAGACCCAGTACTTC. It yields the protein CASSSRTGGRETQYF.

This clone was counted between two and nine times. The J gene is TRBJ1-1, the V gene TRBV12-3 or TRBV12-4; a possible D gene is TRBD1 (5 bases). The CDR3 is 13 amino acids. V was pared by 7 bases and J by 8 bases, with 17 bases between. The CDR3 loop is CASNPGGDLEAFF. CDR3 nucleotide sequence: TGTGCCAGCAATCCGGGAGGGGACCTAGAAGCTTTCTTT.

The V and J genes are TRBV6-4 and TRBJ2-6; tentatively, D is TRBD2 (5 bases). The germline V gene encodes CDR1 MRHNA and CDR2 SNTAGT. The CDR3 has 15 residues. Trimming pared 7 bases from V and 1 base from J, leaving 11 bases between. This CDR3 reads CASTDTGSGANVLTF. CDR3 bases: TGTGCCAGCACCGACACGGGATCTGGGGCCAACGTCCTGACTTTC.

The chain joins TRBV15 to TRBJ2-7; 7 bases map to TRBD1. Trimming at V came to 1 base and at J to 6 bases, leaving 3 bases not matched to a gene. Germline CDR1 and CDR2: LNHNV and YYDKDF (reference sequence). The CDR3 is 13 residues long. CDR3 nucleotides: TGTGCCACCAGCAGAGCCAGGGGGAGCGAGCAGTACTTC. It specifies CATSRARGSEQYF.

This chain links TRBV28 with TRBJ1-5; TRBD1 is a possible D gene (6 bases). The V gene lost 6 bases and the J gene lost 1 base, with 22 bases spanning the gap. Germline CDR1 MDHEN, CDR2 SYDVKM. The CDR3 is made up of 18 amino acids. In nucleotides, the CDR3 is TGTGCCAGCAGCTTAGCCCTGTGGGGGGGCGGAAGCAATCAGCCCCAGCATTTT. It encodes CASSLALWGGGSNQPQHF.

The chain links TRBV5-1 to TRBJ1-4; 7 bases fit TRBD1. Germline V lookup: CDR1 SGHRS, CDR2 YFSETQ. Losses at the gene ends were 7 bases for V and 3 bases for J; bases not matched to a gene: 6. The CDR3 is 14 residues long. CDR3 coding DNA: TGCGCCAGCCGATCGGACAGGTCTAATGAAAAACTGTTTTTT. This codes for CASRSDRSNEKLFF.

V usage is TRBV7-3 and J usage is TRBJ2-2, with TRBD1 matching over 10 bases. This CDR3 is built from 17 residues. Unmatched junction bases numbered 11, after V lost 5 bases and J lost 5 bases. CDR1 SGHTA and CDR2 FQGTGA come from the germline V gene. The CDR3 bases are TGTGCCAGCAGCCTGACTCCGGGACAGGGGAGTACCGGGGAGCTGTTTTTT. As protein: CASSLTPGQGSTGELFF.

This chain's CDR3 is CASSPGQGATEAFF. As DNA, the CDR3 is TGTGCCAGCTCACCCGGACAGGGAGCGACTGAAGCTTTCTTT. The rearrangement links TRBV18 to TRBJ1-1; TRBD1 matches 8 bases. In germline, CDR1 is KGHSH, CDR2 LQKENI. V shed 3 bases and J 5 bases; nucleotides not matched to a gene: 5. The CDR3 totals 14 residues.

V and J are TRBV4-1 and TRBJ2-1, with 8 bases lining up with TRBD1. This CDR3 spans 16 amino acids. With V trimmed by 4 bases and J by 5 bases, 10 bases remained unmatched. Germline values: CDR1 MGHRA, CDR2 YSYEKL. CDR3 amino acids: CASSRPGQDKNNEQFF. The CDR3 nucleotides are TGCGCCAGCAGCCGCCCGGGACAGGATAAGAACAATGAGCAGTTCTTC.

This clone was found a few times. The chain combines TRBV6-5 with TRBJ1-1; 9 bases map to TRBD1. There are 14 residues in the CDR3. Germline V CDR1 and CDR2: MNHEY, SVGAGI. V was pared by 5 bases and J by 11 bases, with 12 bases of the junction left unmatched. The CDR3 reads CASSPVLQGALAFF. The CDR3 DNA reads TGTGCCAGCAGTCCCGTTTTACAGGGGGCATTGGCTTTCTTT.

The chain employs TRBV5-5 and TRBJ2-5, with D maybe TRBD1 (5 bases). V lost 1 base to trimming and J lost 4 bases, with 11 bases between them. The CDR3 consists of 14 residues. CDR1 is SGHKS, CDR2 YYEKEE, per germline (reference sequence). The CDR3 bases are TGTGCCAGCAGCTTGTTACAGGCTGGAGAGACCCAGTACTTC. It specifies CASSLLQAGETQYF. Supplemented by reference TRBV5-5 and TRBJ2-5, the full variable domain reads DAGVTQSPTHLIKTRGQQVTLRCSPISGHKSVSWYQQVLGQGPQFIFQYYEKEERGRGNFPDRFSARQFPNYSSELNVNALLLGDSALYLCASSLLQAGETQYFGPGTRLLVL.

This sequence joins TRBV19 and TRBJ1-1; possible D gene TRBD1, 6 bases. The CDR3 loop spans 16 amino acids. Looked up from germline, CDR1 is LNHDA and CDR2 is SQIVND (reference sequence). With 10 bases removed from V and 0 bases from J, the gap between germline ends came to 21 bases. CDR3: CATLGGARFMNTEAFF. In DNA form, the CDR3 reads TGTGCCACCTTAGGGGGGGCACGATTCATGAACACTGAAGCTTTCTTT.

J is TRBJ2-6 and V is TRBV7-2; D gene ambiguous. This CDR3 region has 19 residues. V was cut by 1 base and J by 1 base, with 17 bases left in between. From germline, CDR1 is SGHTA and CDR2 FQGNSA. CDR3 sequence: CASSLVTASIESGANVLTF. The CDR3 DNA reads as TGTGCCAGCAGCTTAGTTACAGCATCGATAGAATCTGGGGCCAACGTCCTGACTTTC.

This CDR3 reads CASSQTGYSYEQYF. The CDR3 DNA reads as TGTGCCAGCAGTCAGACAGGGTATTCCTACGAGCAGTACTTC. The chain carries TRBV6-5 and TRBJ2-7; 7 nucleotides align to TRBD1. The germline V gene encodes CDR1 MNHEY and CDR2 SVGAGI. This CDR3 comprises 14 residues. V was pared by 5 bases and J by 1 base, with 5 bases of the junction left unmatched.

The genes are TRBV27 and TRBJ2-6; D is possibly TRBD2 (5 bases). The CDR3 extends over 21 amino acids. Looked up from germline, CDR1 is MNHEY and CDR2 is SMNVEV (reference sequence). Trimming removed 5 bases from V and 2 bases from J, with 28 bases in between. CDR3 sequence reads: CASSTRIMGTRSLTGANVLTF. The CDR3 bases are TGTGCCAGCAGTACTAGAATTATGGGTACTAGATCTCTAACTGGGGCCAACGTCCTGACTTTC.

The chain joins TRBV11-3 to TRBJ1-5; 9 nucleotides align to TRBD1. CDR3 length equals 17 residues. After removal of 2 bases from V and 2 bases from J, the junction contained 7 bases not matched to a gene. Germline-derived CDR1 and CDR2 are SGHNT and YENEEA. DNA of the CDR3: TGTGCCAGCAGCTTATGGGGGGACAGGGTTGGCAATCAGCCCCAGCATTTT. Residues: CASSLWGDRVGNQPQHF. Filled out from reference TRBV11-3 and TRBJ1-5, the complete variable domain reads EAGVVQSPRYKIIEKKQPVAFWCNPISGHNTLYWYLQNLGQGPELLIRYENEEAVDDSQLPKDRFSAERLKGVDSTLKIQPAELGDSAVYLCASSLWGDRVGNQPQHFGDGTRLSIL.

This clone was found a few times. The chain carries TRBV9 and TRBJ1-1; perhaps TRBD1 as D (5 bases). The CDR3 is made up of 16 amino acids. Germline V lookup: CDR1 SGDLS, CDR2 YYNGEE. V lost 4 bases to trimming and J lost 3 bases, with 19 bases between them. CDR3 bases: TGTGCCAGCAGCCCAAGGGGAGGGAACGGGGACACTGAAGCTTTCTTT. It yields the protein CASSPRGGNGDTEAFF.

This clone occurred once. The chain combines TRBV19 with TRBJ1-2, with D hard to call. The ends were cut back, 5 bases at V and 5 bases at J, with 6 bases in the middle. This CDR3 is 11 amino acids long. Germline V gene sequence: CDR1 LNHDA, CDR2 SQIVND (reference sequence). The CDR3 nucleotides read TGTGCCAGTAGTTACAGTTATGGCTACACCTTC. Amino acid sequence: CASSYSYGYTF.